This entry features one TCR beta chain sequence. This clonotype was detected many times. It lacks a known antigen. Per-base quality was not reported, and no clone a single base away is much larger than it. The record originates from a study of T-cell memory formation after mild COVID-19 (dated by TCRdb to about 2021). Looking at the study overall: TCR sequence clusters from the two donors were largely donor specific. In a couple of donors, T-cell clones that expanded and contracted after mild COVID-19 were tracked by sequencing TCRalpha and TCRbeta repertoires over time. Two young, previously healthy adult volunteers, one female and one male, were included in the cohort. What the authors observed across the whole study: SARS-CoV-2 specificity was not confirmed for the second-wave clones peaking on day 37. Some responding clones were found in pre-infection memory, which suggests that pre-existing cross-reactive memory T cells took part in the SARS-CoV-2 response. Contracting CD4+ clones were found mainly in CM and EM memory subsets, while CD8+ clones were enriched in EMRA. Only a couple of mild cases were covered by the study, and larger cohorts that include severe cases with pre-infection samples were considered necessary. From day 15 to 85, contracting clones showed balanced CD4/CD8 phenotypes, whereas a second wave of clones that expanded from day 15 to 37 leaned towards CD4+.

The reads were generated on an Illumina NovaSeq 6000. TCRalpha and TCRbeta cDNA libraries were built by 5'RACE with constant-segment primers, adding sample barcodes and unique molecular identifiers. RNA was extracted from every sample with Trizol reagent. The libraries were amplified in two PCR steps, and the second step added a second sample barcode and Illumina TruSeq adapters. The libraries were sequenced on an Illumina NovaSeq using 2 x 150 bp paired-end reads. The paper's data handling went like this. The reads were demultiplexed and collapsed into UMI-guided consensus sequences using migec v1.2.7. Using mixcr v2.1.11, UMI consensuses were aligned to TRA and TRB V and J templates and then assembled into clonotypes. Expanded or contracted clonotypes were those called significant by both edgeR and NoisET, with noise models trained on biological replicates. For edgeR calls, a false discovery rate-adjusted p below 0.01 and a log2 fold-change threshold of 1 were applied. As an exploratory analysis of dynamics, PCA with hierarchical clustering was applied to max-normalized trajectories of the 1000 most abundant clonotypes. Separately sequenced CD4+ and CD8+ repertoires were used to assign the CD4 or CD8 phenotype of responding clones. TCRdb redid the processing of the public reads, applying fastp at Q25 and MiXCR, and retained in-frame beta chains. Records with the same CDR3 protein are collapsed into one entry carrying the most frequent genes and DNA. TCRdb, not the authors, supplied the V and J calls. This sample is represented by about 320,000 distinct CDR3 sequences; approximately 14% of them were singletons. The ten largest clones add up to 21% of the sample.

Ficoll-Paque density gradient centrifugation was the method used to isolate PBMCs. CDR1 is given as SGHRS and CDR2 as YFSETQ, both from the germline V gene. Measured from the cysteine to the phenylalanine, the CDR3 is 13 residues long. Only the CDR3 DNA stays, 39 bases, in frame from base 1. V is pruned by 4 bases and J by 3 bases, leaving 3 bases of the junction without a gene match. The receptor was derived from a man aged 18 to 30 who had mild COVID-19 (a few samples of this study predate the infection). The sample titles of this study are shuffled in the database, so cell type and time point are left out; the donor was told from shared clones. The sequence links TRBV5-1 to TRBJ2-5; TRBD2 fits 7 bases in the junction. Sequencing used PBMCs or a T cell subset sorted from them (not recorded which). The base sequence is TGCGCCAGCAGCCCTCTAGCGGAAGAGACCCAGTACTTC. This yields the protein CASSPLAEETQYF.